What follows describes a single TCR beta chain. Its antigen is still unknown. Trimming stripped 0 bases from V and 2 bases from J, with 15 bases between. Germline CDR1 reads SGDLS; CDR2 reads YYNGEE. The CDR3 sequence is 16 residues long. The source of the sample is a study of T-cell reconstitution after alpha-beta-depleted transplantation in children. Unique molecular identifiers featured in how the TCRbeta library was prepared. TCRdb analysed the PCR reads with MiXCR anew, one entry per CDR3 protein. The table records hundreds of thousands of distinct CDR3 sequences, around 15% of them present only once. Overall study results and limits: Some patients' high day-60 TCRbeta diversity was traced to surviving recipient T cells and thymic progenitors.

J is TRBJ2-7 and V is TRBV9; D is perhaps TRBD2 (6 bases). The input for sequencing was PBMCs, mostly from graft donor cells, taken 360 days after TCRalphabeta/CD19-depleted stem cell transplant. This clonotype was sampled from a male patient younger than 18 who had a stem cell transplant for acute lymphoblastic leukemia, so the T cells may come from the graft donor. The CDR3: CASSVDPYSGAYEQYF. The CDR3 DNA is TGTGCCAGCAGCGTAGACCCTTATAGCGGAGCCTACGAGCAGTACTTC.